The clone carrying this TCR beta chain was detected a few times. Its antigen is undetermined. These data originate in a study of neoadjuvant anti-PD-1 for oral cavity cancer. About the study: Non-progressing patients received a fourth nivolumab dose near day 43, then surgery on days 50-56. Study-wide results and limits: Higher pretreatment blood Treg/Th17 ratios correlated with higher pretreatment blood and lower post-treatment tumor TCRbeta clonality.

The CDR3 is made up of 13 amino acids. Germline V gene lookup returns CDR1 MNHEY and CDR2 SVGAGI. Trimming took 3 bases from V and 4 from J, leaving 9 bases between them. Time point: after neoadjuvant nivolumab, at surgical resection. PBMCs were not maintained or expanded in culture before analysis. The table came from immunoSEQ multiplex PCR; TCRdb's copy has only in-frame clones and leaves some out. The sample includes just over 65,000 clones, about 88% of them seen just once. This clonotype was obtained from a person between 40 and 79 years old with oral cavity squamous cell carcinoma. The sample was PBMCs, taken after nivolumab (anti-PD-1) treatment. The chain links TRBV6-5 to TRBJ1-1; the D gene is possibly TRBD1 (5 bases). CDR3 in DNA: TGTGCCAGCAGTTATTATAGGGGCACTGAAGCTTTCTTT. Its translation is CASSYYRGTEAFF.